What follows describes a single TCR beta chain. No antigen is known for it. CDR3 size: 14 residues. The V gene's germline CDR1 is PRHDT and CDR2 FYEKMQ (reference sequence). Trimming took off 1 base at V and 6 bases at J, with 12 bases between the two ends. This entry comes from a study of T cell repertoires in cytomegalovirus infection. Study information: The public TCR beta signatures pointed to both CMV infection and matching HLA type.

TCRdb recomputed calls from the reads with MiXCR, one row per CDR3 protein. The table records 500,000 or so distinct CDR3 sequences, 16% of them present only once. General observations from the study: It was HLA-C-restricted CMV-specific TCR beta clonotypes that dominated the response ex vivo. Identification of carriers of CMV plus the relevant HLA was achieved through cumulative public TCR beta family frequency.

This clonotype was obtained from a human donor in good health (CMV status not recorded). Some clones in this sample may be carry-over from other donors' samples. Sequenced material: CD8+ T cells from PBMCs. The chain has TRBV13 and TRBJ2-5; no definite D call. The CDR3 here is CASSLEGIAKTQYF. The CDR3 region has the DNA TGTGCCAGCAGCTTAGAAGGCATAGCAAAGACCCAGTACTTC.